These 18 T cell receptor beta chains were all obtained from the same sample, sequenced in a study of T cells in Graves' hyperthyroidism and ophthalmopathy. Amplified TCR beta CDR3 regions derived from RNA transcripts. An initial round of RT-PCR targeting the TCR CDR3 relied on the HTBI primer set. TCRdb reprocessed the multiplex PCR reads with MiXCR, giving one entry per CDR3 protein. This sample has roughly 740,000 distinct CDR3 sequences, with around 17% found just once. The specimen was blood. The source of these receptors is a man aged 18-30 years with Graves' hyperthyroidism.

This clonotype was found many times. The chain joins TRBV2 to TRBJ2-1, with 7 positions matching TRBD2. V gave up 7 bases and J gave up 4 bases; unmatched junction bases: 7. Germline V gives CDR1 SNHLY, CDR2 FYNNEI. The CDR3 sequence is 14 residues long. The CDR3: CASKSGTPYNEQFF. As DNA, the CDR3 is TGTGCCAGCAAAAGCGGGACCCCATACAATGAGCAGTTCTTC.

This clonotype was observed at least ten times. The chain combines TRBV28 with TRBJ1-1; 9 bases line up with TRBD1. Germline V gene data show CDR1 as MDHEN and CDR2 as SYDVKM. The trim removed 3 bases at V and 4 bases at J, leaving 15 bases unmatched. The CDR3 loop spans 18 amino acids. The CDR3 nucleotides are TGTGCCAGCAGTTTCCCCGGGACAGGGTTTAGATTTGGCACTGAAGCTTTCTTT. It encodes CASSFPGTGFRFGTEAFF.

The CDR3 spells CASSLHPKTTEAFF. CDR3 coding DNA: TGTGCCAGCAGCTTACACCCAAAGACCACTGAAGCTTTCTTT. This chain uses TRBV7-9 with TRBJ1-1, with unresolved D. V was trimmed by 2 bases and J by 4 bases, leaving 11 bases between them. Germline CDR1 and CDR2: SEHNR and FQNEAQ (reference sequence). This CDR3 region has 14 residues. Full variable domain (remainder filled in from reference TRBV7-9 and TRBJ1-1): DTGVSQNPRHKITKRGQNVTFRCDPISEHNRLYWYRQTLGQGPEFLTYFQNEAQLEKSRLLSDRFSAERPKGSFSTLEIQRTEQGDSAMYLCASSLHPKTTEAFFGQGTRLTVV.

The V and J genes are TRBV28 and TRBJ1-4; D call uncertain. The CDR3 is 13 residues long. V dropped 7 bases and J dropped 5 bases, with 11 bases sitting between them. Germline V gene data show CDR1 as MDHEN and CDR2 as SYDVKM. CDR3 nucleotides: TGTGCCAGCACCCGGGATCCAAATGAAAAACTGTTTTTT. This sequence encodes CASTRDPNEKLFF.

This chain links TRBV7-8 with TRBJ1-5; D gene ambiguous. CDR1 is SGHVS, CDR2 FQNEAQ, per germline. The germline V and J ends were trimmed by 5 bases and 4 bases, with 15 bases remaining between them. CDR3 length: 15 amino acids. The CDR3: CASSRTRLRNQPQHF. CDR3 bases: TGTGCCAGCAGCCGTACCAGACTTCGGAATCAGCCCCAGCATTTT. Filled out from reference TRBV7-8 and TRBJ1-5, the complete variable domain reads GAGVSQSPRYKVAKRGQDVALRCDPISGHVSLFWYQQALGQGPEFLTYFQNEAQLDKSGLPSDRFFAERPEGSVSTLKIQRTQQEDSAVYLCASSRTRLRNQPQHFGDGTRLSIL.

The J gene is TRBJ2-1, the V gene TRBV20-1; TRBD2 matches 7 bases. Per germline, CDR1 DFQATT and CDR2 SNEGSKA (reference sequence). This CDR3 contains 12 residues. Trimming took 5 bases from V and 7 from J; bases not matched to a gene: 5. DNA of the CDR3: TGCAGTGCTCTTCACGGGGGGAATGAGCAGTTCTTC. This translates into CSALHGGNEQFF.

This clonotype has just a few counts. This chain joins TRBV10-3 and TRBJ1-2; D is undetermined. CDR1 ENHRY and CDR2 SYGVKD come from the germline V gene. The CDR3 covers 17 residues. V was clipped by 2 bases and J by 0 bases, with 16 bases between them. CDR3 nucleotide sequence: TGTGCCATCAGTGAGCCCCCGGCCTTGAAAGCTAACTATGGCTACACCTTC. It yields the protein CAISEPPALKANYGYTF.

This clonotype has at least ten counts. The chain carries TRBV7-9 and TRBJ1-5; 8 bases are shared with TRBD1. Germline assignment: CDR1 SEHNR and CDR2 FQNEAQ (reference sequence). The CDR3 runs to 16 residues. Trimming at V came to 3 bases and at J to 0 bases, leaving 4 bases not matched to a gene. CDR3 nucleotide sequence: TGTGCCAGCAGCTTCGGACAGGGCGATAGCAATCAGCCCCAGCATTTT. This gives the protein CASSFGQGDSNQPQHF.

The chain recombines TRBV7-2 with TRBJ2-3; tentatively, D is TRBD2 (5 bases). Trimming removed 3 bases at V and 5 bases at J, with 12 bases between. Germline-derived CDR1 and CDR2 are SGHTA and FQGNSA. There are 14 residues in the CDR3. In DNA, the CDR3 is TGTGCCAGCAGCTTGGGAGCGGTGAAAGATACGCAGTATTTT. It translates to CASSLGAVKDTQYF.

This clonotype was detected many times. The chain is built from TRBV18 and TRBJ2-7; D is unresolved. Germline CDR1 and CDR2: KGHSH and LQKENI. Trimming pared 0 bases from V and 2 bases from J, leaving 11 bases between. The CDR3 contains 15 residues. The CDR3 DNA is TGTGCCAGCTCACCACCCCGGACCGAGACCTACGAGCAGTACTTC. Translating it yields CASSPPRTETYEQYF.

This clonotype was detected only a few times. V gene TRBV7-8 combines with J gene TRBJ2-3, with D possibly called TRBD1 or TRBD2 (5 bases each). V was pared by 4 bases and J by 0 bases, with 8 bases between. CDR3 size: 14 residues. The germline V gene encodes CDR1 SGHVS and CDR2 FQNEAQ. CDR3 protein: CASSSWGSTDTQYF. CDR3 bases: TGTGCCAGCAGCTCCTGGGGGAGCACAGATACGCAGTATTTT.

This clonotype was recorded at least ten times. The rearrangement uses TRBV28 and TRBJ2-3, with D possibly TRBD2 on 6 matching bases. Trimming took off 3 bases at V and 3 bases at J, with 10 bases between the two ends. Germline CDR1 reads MDHEN; CDR2 reads SYDVKM. The CDR3 has 14 residues. As DNA, the CDR3 is TGTGCCAGCAGTTTCACCGGGAGAACAGATACGCAGTATTTT. Residues: CASSFTGRTDTQYF.

The table lists this clonotype with a few counts. The chain couples TRBV15 to TRBJ2-1; D not resolved. Germline V gives CDR1 LNHNV, CDR2 YYDKDF (reference sequence). With 0 bases removed from V and 7 bases from J, the gap between germline ends came to 10 bases. The CDR3 covers 14 residues. This CDR3 reads CATSRDYRRNEQFF. CDR3 nucleotide sequence: TGTGCCACCAGCAGAGATTACCGGCGGAATGAGCAGTTCTTC.

This clonotype was counted many times. This rearrangement joins TRBV11-2 to TRBJ2-1; 7 bases map to TRBD2. J lost 7 bases, V lost 4 bases, and 16 bases had no gene match. The V gene's germline CDR1 is SGHAT and CDR2 FQNNGV. The CDR3 contains 17 residues. The CDR3 DNA sequence: TGTGCCAGCAGCTCCGGTTGGTGGACGGGAGGAGGGAATGAGCAGTTCTTC. This sequence encodes CASSSGWWTGGGNEQFF.

V is TRBV11-2 and J is TRBJ1-4; the D gene is possibly TRBD1 (5 bases). Germline V gene data show CDR1 as SGHAT and CDR2 as FQNNGV. V lost 6 bases and J 4 bases, leaving 15 bases between the germline ends. The CDR3 extends over 15 amino acids. The CDR3 coding sequence is TGTGCCAGCAGTCCCCGGACACACGGTAATGAAAAACTGTTTTTT. As protein: CASSPRTHGNEKLFF.

Regarding this clonotype: This may come from a read error, since a much larger clone is one base off. Because it lacks the conserved phenylalanine or tryptophan at the end, this CDR3 is likely a read error. The genes are TRBV6-1 and TRBJ2-7, with 7 nucleotides matching TRBD1. This CDR3 has 13 residues. CDR1 is MNHNS, CDR2 SASEGT, per germline. Trimming cost V 6 bases and J 5 bases; bases outside gene matches: 7. CDR3 DNA sequence: TGTGCCAGCAGCCAACCGACAGGGAACGAGCAGTACCTC. As protein: CASSQPTGNEQYL.

This clonotype was picked up many times. The CDR3 loop reads CASSATGLGNTQYF. CDR3 in DNA: TGTGCCAGCAGTGCGACGGGGTTGGGAAATACGCAGTATTTT. The chain recombines TRBV2 with TRBJ2-3, with D possibly being TRBD2 (5 bases). From germline, CDR1 is SNHLY and CDR2 FYNNEI. This CDR3 spans 14 amino acids. V was cut by 4 bases and J by 7 bases, with 15 bases left in between.

The chain joins TRBV19 to TRBJ2-4; TRBD2 agrees at 10 bases. The V gene's germline CDR1 is LNHDA and CDR2 SQIVND (reference sequence). J gave up 0 bases and V 4 bases, and 6 bases lay outside the gene matches. The CDR3 is made up of 17 amino acids. The DNA for the CDR3 is TGTGCCAGTAGTAGACTAGCGGGTATCCTAGCCAAAAACATTCAGTACTTC. Translating it yields CASSRLAGILAKNIQYF.